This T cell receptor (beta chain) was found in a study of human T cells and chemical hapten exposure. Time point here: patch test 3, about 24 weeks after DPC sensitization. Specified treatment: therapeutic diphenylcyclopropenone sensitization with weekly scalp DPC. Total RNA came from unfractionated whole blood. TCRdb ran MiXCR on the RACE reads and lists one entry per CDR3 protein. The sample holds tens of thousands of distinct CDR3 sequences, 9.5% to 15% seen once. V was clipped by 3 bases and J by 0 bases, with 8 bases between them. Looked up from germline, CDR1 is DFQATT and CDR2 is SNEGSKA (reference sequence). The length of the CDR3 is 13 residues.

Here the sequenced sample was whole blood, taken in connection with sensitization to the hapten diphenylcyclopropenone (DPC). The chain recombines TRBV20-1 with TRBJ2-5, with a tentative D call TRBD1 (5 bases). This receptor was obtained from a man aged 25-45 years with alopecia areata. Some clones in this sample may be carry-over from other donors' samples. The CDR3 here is CSARGQHQETQYF. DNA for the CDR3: TGCAGTGCTAGGGGGCAGCACCAAGAGACCCAGTACTTC.